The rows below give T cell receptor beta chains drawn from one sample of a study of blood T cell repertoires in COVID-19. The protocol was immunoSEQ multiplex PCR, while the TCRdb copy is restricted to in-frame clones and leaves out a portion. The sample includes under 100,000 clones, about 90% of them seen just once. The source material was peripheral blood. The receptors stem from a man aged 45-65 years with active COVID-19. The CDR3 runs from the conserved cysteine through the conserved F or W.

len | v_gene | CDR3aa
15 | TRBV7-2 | CASSSLAGGYNEQFF
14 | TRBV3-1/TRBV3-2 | CASSQDWRGYTIYF
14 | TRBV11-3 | CASRGTGDTDTQYF
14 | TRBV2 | CASSEIQGAGELFF
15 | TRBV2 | CASSEAEAVYQPQHF
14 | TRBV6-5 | CASDKGGEITEAFF
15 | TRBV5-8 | CASRLRDMRYYGYTF
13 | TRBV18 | CASVTGEGNTIYF
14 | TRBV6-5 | CASTLRGLTDTQYF
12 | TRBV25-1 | CASSLSSYEQYF
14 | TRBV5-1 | CASSLGQGGQPQHF
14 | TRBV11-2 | CASSFGINTGELFF
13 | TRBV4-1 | CASSQDRGSLFFF
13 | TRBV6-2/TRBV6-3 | CASRPQGNEKLFF
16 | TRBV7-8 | CASSLGADRVLEKLFF
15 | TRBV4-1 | CASSQVQGSDTEAFF
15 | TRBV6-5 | CASSYLTTGHYGYTF
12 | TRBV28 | CASSFPRGEQFF
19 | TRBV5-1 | CASSLCLPLGGNSNQPQHF
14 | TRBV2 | CASSETRRDYGYTF
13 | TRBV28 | CASSLKGGVEQFF
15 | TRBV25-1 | CASSETGVGNYGYTF
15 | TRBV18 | CASSHNRQGNNEQFF
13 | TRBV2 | CASSVRTSGGAVF
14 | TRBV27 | CASSLEGENSPLHF
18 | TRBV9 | CASSVAMGGLALTGEQFF
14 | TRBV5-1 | CASSLVPAQETQYF
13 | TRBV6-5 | CASSYGPNTEAFF
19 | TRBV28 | CASSSRGAVRPGVTGELFF
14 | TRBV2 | CASSIDRQNTEAFF
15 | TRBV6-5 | CASSTDRGSNQPQHF
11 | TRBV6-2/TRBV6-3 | CASSYADEQYF
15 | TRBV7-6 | CASRPSGGAKNIQYF
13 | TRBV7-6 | CASSSSPGTEQYF
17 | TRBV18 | CASSPPRTGLAKNIQYF
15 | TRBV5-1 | CASSPNPSGANVLTF
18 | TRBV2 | CASSLRTDRKTSTDTQYF
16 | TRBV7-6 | CASSLVLAGANNEQFF
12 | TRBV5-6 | CASSLGPGLAFF
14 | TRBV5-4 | CASGLSGGTGELFF
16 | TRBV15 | CATGSHPGRAQETQYF